This TCR beta chain was sequenced in a study of Graves' ophthalmopathy and Graves' hyperthyroidism. Study results and limitations: The blood repertoire also included most expanded thyroid clonotypes above 0.001 frequency. Ophthalmopathy and stable hyperthyroidism were discriminated by a 13-signature model, with around 88% sensitivity and nearly 84% specificity.

Donors with ophthalmopathy: moderate-to-severe activity, CAS ≥3, NOSPECS ≥4, duration under 3 months. Uncontrolled infections, pregnancy, lactation or other autoimmune diseases led to patient exclusion. Per the germline V gene, CDR1 is MGHDK and CDR2 is SYGVNS. V gave up 2 bases and J gave up 8 bases; unmatched junction bases: 8. The CDR3 has 14 residues. This clonotype was observed at least ten times. Its antigen is currently unknown. The authors amplified TCR beta CDR3 regions from RNA transcripts. In the first round, RT-PCR was carried out with HTBI primers, and a multiplex PCR formed the second round. TCRdb re-called the multiplex PCR reads with MiXCR, one entry per CDR3 protein. Among under 350,000 distinct CDR3 sequences listed, 15% to 20% were seen once.

Sequenced input: peripheral blood. The chain has TRBV25-1 and TRBJ1-2; TRBD1 matches 7 bases. The sequence came from an adult man with Graves' ophthalmopathy. CDR3 bases: TGTGCCAGCAGTGAACCCGACAGGGAAAGGGGCTACACCTTC. Translated: CASSEPDRERGYTF.